The 15 T cell receptor beta chains below come from one sample, sequenced in a study of molecular identifiers for immune sequencing clone quantification. A single record per CDR3 protein comes from TCRdb applying MiXCR to the PCR reads. This table has about 510,000 distinct CDR3 sequences, 25% appearing once. Sequencing was performed on naive CD8+ T cells from blood, with Jurkat cell RNA spiked in. Subset noted: FACS-sorted CD8+CD4-CCR7+CD45RA+ naive T cells. These receptors all come from a human donor in good health. Some libraries in this study had Jurkat cell RNA spiked in.

This clonotype was seen ten or more times. CDR3 protein: CATSRQTGIGDTEAFF. The CDR3 DNA reads TGTGCCACCAGCAGACAAACAGGAATCGGGGATACTGAAGCTTTCTTT. The V and J genes are TRBV15 and TRBJ1-1, with a tentative D call TRBD1 (5 bases). Germline V gene data show CDR1 as LNHNV and CDR2 as YYDKDF (reference sequence). The CDR3 has 16 amino acids. Between the trimmed V and J ends, which lost 2 bases and 5 bases, there was a span of 18 bases.

The rearrangement uses TRBV6-5 and TRBJ2-1; 7 nucleotides agree with TRBD2. Germline lookup yields CDR1 MNHEY and CDR2 SVGAGI. The CDR3 extends over 15 amino acids. Trimming cost V 0 bases and J 5 bases; bases outside gene matches: 4. The CDR3, as DNA: TGTGCCAGCAGTTACTCAGTAGCGGGTAACAATGAGCAGTTCTTC. Its protein is CASSYSVAGNNEQFF.

This clonotype was recorded many times. This chain joins TRBV29-1 and TRBJ1-1; D gene uncertain. The germline CDR1 and CDR2 sequences are SQVTM and ANQGSEA. The CDR3 extends over 13 amino acids. Deletions cut 6 bases from V and 0 bases from J, with 11 bases between. The CDR3 sequence: CSVSGFVNTEAFF. The CDR3 region has the DNA TGCAGCGTCTCGGGGTTCGTGAACACTGAAGCTTTCTTT.

Only a few counts were recorded for this clonotype. The V gene is TRBV20-1, the J gene TRBJ2-7; TRBD2 matches 9 bases. The CDR3 length is 17 residues. Germline loops: CDR1 DFQATT, CDR2 SNEGSKA (reference sequence). V gave up 1 base and J gave up 1 base; unmatched junction bases: 11. The DNA for the CDR3 is TGCAGTGCTAGAGCGTTGGCGGGAGGGATCGGTTCCTACGAGCAGTACTTC. Translation gives CSARALAGGIGSYEQYF.

This clonotype showed up just a few times. The chain combines TRBV4-3 with TRBJ2-1, with 8 bases aligning to TRBD2. V lost 1 base to trimming and J lost 8 bases; unmatched junction nucleotides: 7. Germline CDR1 and CDR2: LGHNA and YSLEER. CDR3 length equals 15 residues. This CDR3 is CASSQGGTRGHEQFF. The CDR3 nucleotides read TGCGCCAGCAGCCAAGGGGGGACTAGGGGTCATGAGCAGTTCTTC.

This clonotype was seen more than once but under ten times. The CDR3 nucleotides are TGTGCCAGTAGTATGCCCAAGGTGACGGTGGCCGGGGAGCTGTTTTTT. Encoded protein: CASSMPKVTVAGELFF. The chain couples TRBV19 to TRBJ2-2; no firm D call. The CDR3 has 16 residues. CDR1 and CDR2 (germline): LNHDA, SQIVND (reference sequence). V was clipped by 3 bases and J by 6 bases, with 17 bases between them.

In nucleotides, the CDR3 is TGCAGTGCAAGCACACTTAGGACTAGCTCCTACGAGCAGTACTTC. As protein: CSASTLRTSSYEQYF. The rearrangement joins TRBV20-1 to TRBJ2-7, with 7 bases identical to TRBD2. Germline V gene sequence: CDR1 DFQATT, CDR2 SNEGSKA (reference sequence). V shed 6 bases and J 0 bases; nucleotides not matched to a gene: 11. The CDR3 runs 15 residues.

Ten or more counts support this clonotype. The chain employs TRBV12-3 or TRBV12-4 and TRBJ1-4; D is ambiguous. This CDR3 has 15 amino acids. Trimming left V 7 bases short and J 0 bases short, with 12 bases between. The CDR3 DNA reads TGTGCCAGCAAGAGAACGGCTACAACTAATGAAAAACTGTTTTTT. It codes for CASKRTATTNEKLFF.

This clonotype came up a few times. The chain recombines TRBV10-3 with TRBJ2-3, with D unresolved. The germline CDR1 and CDR2 sequences are ENHRY and SYGVKD. The V end lost 0 bases, the J end lost 0 bases, and 13 bases lay between the germline ends. The CDR3 has 17 residues. CDR3 bases: TGTGCCATCAGTGAGTCGGTCGACGGCTCTAGCACAGATACGCAGTATTTT. Translated, it gives CAISESVDGSSTDTQYF.

Ten or more counts support this clonotype. The rearrangement joins TRBV30 to TRBJ2-6; D may be TRBD2 (5 bases). The CDR3 has 14 residues. The germline gives CDR1 GTSNPN, CDR2 SVGIG (reference sequence). Trimming left V 8 bases short and J 1 base short, with 12 bases between. CDR3 in amino acids: CAGDRGSGANVLTF. DNA for the CDR3: TGTGCCGGGGATCGGGGTTCTGGGGCCAACGTCCTGACTTTC.

This chain links TRBV29-1 with TRBJ2-6; D is ambiguous. The germline V gene has CDR1 SQVTM and CDR2 ANQGSEA. The CDR3 spans 11 residues. V lost 1 base and J 5 bases, leaving 0 bases between the germline ends. The CDR3 sequence is CSVEGANVLTF. CDR3 sequence (DNA): TGCAGCGTTGAAGGGGCCAACGTCCTGACTTTC.

A few counts support this clonotype. This sequence joins TRBV7-9 and TRBJ2-2, with D unclear. The CDR3 extends over 14 amino acids. The V and J ends lost 5 bases and 7 bases respectively, with 14 bases between them. Germline CDR1 SEHNR, CDR2 FQNEAQ (reference sequence). CDR3 nucleotides: TGTGCCAGCAGCCACTCAATACAGTTCGGGGAGCTGTTTTTT. Amino acid sequence: CASSHSIQFGELFF.

At least ten counts were recorded for this clonotype. This chain uses TRBV7-2 with TRBJ2-2, with unresolved D. Germline CDR1 and CDR2: SGHTA and FQGNSA. The germline V and J ends were trimmed by 0 bases and 9 bases, with 2 bases remaining between them. This CDR3 region has 11 residues. The DNA for the CDR3 is TGTGCCAGCAGCTTAGCCTGGGAGCTGTTTTTT. Translation: CASSLAWELFF.

In the case of this clonotype: The CDR3 does not close with the conserved phenylalanine or tryptophan, likely indicating a read error. This sequence joins TRBV19 and TRBJ2-4; D remains ambiguous. The ends were cut back, 1 base at V and 6 bases at J, with 7 bases in the middle. The CDR3 runs 13 residues. From germline, CDR1 is LNHDA and CDR2 SQIVND (reference sequence). Written as DNA, the CDR3 is TGTGCCAGTAGTATAGTTAGCATAAACATTCAGTACTCC. Translation gives CASSIVSINIQYS.

This clonotype appeared many times. V gene TRBV6-5 combines with J gene TRBJ1-2; D remains unclear. This CDR3 has 15 residues. With 1 base removed from V and 3 bases from J, the gap between germline ends came to 12 bases. The germline V gene has CDR1 MNHEY and CDR2 SVGAGI. CDR3 loop: CASSYLTSSYYGYTF. CDR3 DNA: TGTGCCAGCAGTTACTTGACAAGTTCGTACTATGGCTACACCTTC.